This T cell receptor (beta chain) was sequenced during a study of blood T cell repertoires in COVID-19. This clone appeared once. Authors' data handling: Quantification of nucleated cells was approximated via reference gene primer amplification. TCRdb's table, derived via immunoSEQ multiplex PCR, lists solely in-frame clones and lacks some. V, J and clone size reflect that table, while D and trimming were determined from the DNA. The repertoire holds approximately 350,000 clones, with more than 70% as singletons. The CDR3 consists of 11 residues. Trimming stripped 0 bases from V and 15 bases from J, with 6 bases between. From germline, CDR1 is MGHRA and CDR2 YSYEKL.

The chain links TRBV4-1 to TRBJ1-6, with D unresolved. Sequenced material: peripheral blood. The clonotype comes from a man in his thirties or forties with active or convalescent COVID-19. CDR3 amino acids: CASSQDSGLHF. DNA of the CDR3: TGCGCCAGCAGCCAAGATAGCGGCCTCCACTTT.